This TCR beta chain comes out of a study of tumor-infiltrating lymphocytes in primary liver carcinoma. Looking at the study overall: The patient population consisted of men and women between 30 and 69 years of age. The tumors ranged from roughly 4.2 to 10 cm across and fell within stage T1-T3 N0M0. General study results and limits: A small share of top clones, only about 8-25%, was found in all five tumor regions.

Total RNA and DNA came together from around 20-30 mg of bulk tissue without cell sorting. Donors underwent surgery for histopathologically diagnosed primary liver carcinoma. The germline V and J ends were trimmed by 7 bases and 2 bases, with 14 bases remaining between them. This CDR3 spans 14 amino acids. Per the germline V gene, CDR1 is SGHNT and CDR2 is YENEEA. The input was 450 to 500 ng total RNA; TCR beta cDNA was made from it with a constant-region primer. Each TCR beta library was derived from three nested multiplex PCR rounds that employed slightly modified ARM-PCR. The two initial PCR rounds, about 9 cycles each, used TRBV1-TRBV30 forward and C-beta reverse primers. MiXCR, applied by TCRdb to the multiplex PCR reads, yields one record per CDR3 protein. The profile shows some 120,000 distinct CDR3 sequences, around 64% of them singletons. A remark on this clonotype: No antigen is known for it. The missing conserved phenylalanine or tryptophan at the end of this CDR3 makes a read error likely.

The sample comprised liver tumor tissue from sampling region 3. Described subset: tumor region T3, left-lateral pole. This sequence was found in a woman aged 55-70 years with primary liver carcinoma and hepatitis B virus infection. This chain links TRBV11-3 with TRBJ1-1, with D uncertain. CDR3: CASNQDGLNTEAFL. In DNA, the CDR3 is TGTGCCAGCAACCAGGACGGCTTAAACACTGAAGCTTTCTTA.